This T cell receptor (beta chain) was identified during a study of long-term antiretroviral therapy in people with HIV. Investigators performed immunoSEQ version v3.0 at survey level. TCRdb's table, derived via immunoSEQ multiplex PCR, lists solely in-frame clones and lacks some. The sample yields fewer than 40,000 clones, around 94% seen once. This CDR3 has 16 amino acids. Per the germline V gene, CDR1 is SGHTA and CDR2 is FQGTGA. V was clipped by 5 bases and J by 5 bases; unmatched bases: 11. The V call is TRBV7-3, the J call TRBJ2-2, with TRBD2 matching 7 bases. The receptor was isolated from a woman in her forties or fifties with HIV. The sequences come from unsorted PBMCs, collected around 5.3 years after starting antiretroviral therapy. The CDR3 bases are TGTGCCAGCAGCCGTAAGACTAGCACGGGGACCGGGGAGCTGTTTTTT. Its protein product is CASSRKTSTGTGELFF.